This record covers a single T cell receptor (beta chain). The CDR3 is 14 residues long. V lost 5 bases and J lost 4; bases outside the gene matches: 7. Germline lookup yields CDR1 MNHEY and CDR2 SMNVEV (reference sequence). Data came from immunoSEQ multiplex PCR; TCRdb stores just in-frame clones and leaves some out. The data hold a few hundred thousand clones, with 88% observed a single time. The data stem from a study of Ad26.COV2.S vaccination and SARS-CoV-2 variants. Treatment indicated: about 20 received Ad26.COV2.S at low or high dose, single or two shots; several received placebo; per-sample allocation not given. Repertoires come from day 63 after the first vaccine or placebo injection. Boston hosted the donor, who was an adult aged 18-55 years.

The material was peripheral blood, obtained in a trial of Ad26.COV2.S vaccine versus placebo. This clonotype originated in a person between 18 and 65 years old who received the Ad26.COV2.S COVID-19 vaccine or a placebo. The chain recombines TRBV27 with TRBJ1-2; 7 nucleotides line up with TRBD1. The CDR3, as DNA: TGTGCCAGCAGTGCCCGGACAGGTCTCTATGGCTACACCTTC. Translation gives CASSARTGLYGYTF.